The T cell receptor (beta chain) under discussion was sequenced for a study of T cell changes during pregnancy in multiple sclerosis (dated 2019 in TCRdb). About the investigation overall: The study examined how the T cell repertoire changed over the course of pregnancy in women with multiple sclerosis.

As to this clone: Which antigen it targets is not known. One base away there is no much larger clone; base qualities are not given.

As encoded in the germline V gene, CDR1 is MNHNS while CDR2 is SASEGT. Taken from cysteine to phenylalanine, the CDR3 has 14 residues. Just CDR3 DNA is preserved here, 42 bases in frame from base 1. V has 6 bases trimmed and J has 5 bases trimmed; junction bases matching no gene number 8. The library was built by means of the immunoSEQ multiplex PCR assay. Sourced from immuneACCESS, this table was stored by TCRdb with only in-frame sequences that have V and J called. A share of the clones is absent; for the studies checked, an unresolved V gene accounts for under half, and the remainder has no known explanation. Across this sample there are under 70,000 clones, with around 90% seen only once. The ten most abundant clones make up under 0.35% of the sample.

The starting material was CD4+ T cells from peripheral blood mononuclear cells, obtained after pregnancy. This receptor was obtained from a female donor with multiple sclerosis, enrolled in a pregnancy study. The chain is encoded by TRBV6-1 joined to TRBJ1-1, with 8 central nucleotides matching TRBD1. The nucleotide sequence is TGTGCCAGCAGGAAGGAGAACAGGGGGACTGAAGCTTTCTTT. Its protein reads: CASRKENRGTEAFF.